This T cell receptor beta chain emerged from a study of blood T cell repertoires in COVID-19. Study context: Acute-phase and convalescent COVID-19 samples originated in the United States, Italy and Spain. Sample material is recorded as cDNA or gDNA derived from T cells, B-cell-depleted T cells, or PBMCs.

Germline V gives CDR1 SGHTA, CDR2 FQGNSA. Trimming removed 4 bases from V and 4 bases from J, with 16 bases in between. This CDR3 region has 15 residues. The sample holds one count of this clone. Per the original methods: Amplification with reference gene primers provided the estimates of nucleated cell counts. Generated by immunoSEQ multiplex PCR, the TCRdb table keeps only in-frame clones and is missing some. V, J and clone size are taken as reported in that table, and D and trimming were inferred from the DNA itself. The table records some 150,000 clones, roughly 86% of them present only once. The sequence was collected from a man between 65 and 80 years old with acute or convalescent COVID-19. The V call is TRBV7-2, the J call TRBJ1-2; possible D gene TRBD1, 5 bases. The sequenced material came from peripheral blood. CDR3 amino acids: CASSSRGGGIYGYTF. CDR3 coding DNA: TGTGCCAGCAGCTCCCGGGGGGGAGGAATCTATGGCTACACCTTC.